A few counts support the clone carrying this T cell receptor beta chain. The antigen remains undetermined. TCRdb recomputed calls from the reads with MiXCR, one row per CDR3 protein. The table includes around 25,000 distinct CDR3 sequences, about 20% detected once. CDR1 and CDR2 (germline): KGHSH, LQKENI. J gave up 3 bases and V 3 bases, and 7 bases lay outside the gene matches. CDR3 size: 16 residues. This entry comes from a study of T cell repertoires in cytomegalovirus infection. For the study at large: Public TCR beta signature analysis indicated the presence of both CMV infection and matching HLA type.

The input for sequencing was CD8+ T cells from cultured PBMCs, taken from culture after CMV antigen stimulation. This rearrangement joins TRBV18 to TRBJ2-7; 11 bases are a match to TRBD2. This receptor was identified in a human donor in good health (CMV status not recorded). Some clones in this sample may be carry-over from other donors' samples. The CDR3 sequence: CASSPKGTSGGYEQYF. CDR3 DNA sequence: TGTGCCAGCTCACCTAAAGGGACTAGCGGAGGCTACGAGCAGTACTTC.